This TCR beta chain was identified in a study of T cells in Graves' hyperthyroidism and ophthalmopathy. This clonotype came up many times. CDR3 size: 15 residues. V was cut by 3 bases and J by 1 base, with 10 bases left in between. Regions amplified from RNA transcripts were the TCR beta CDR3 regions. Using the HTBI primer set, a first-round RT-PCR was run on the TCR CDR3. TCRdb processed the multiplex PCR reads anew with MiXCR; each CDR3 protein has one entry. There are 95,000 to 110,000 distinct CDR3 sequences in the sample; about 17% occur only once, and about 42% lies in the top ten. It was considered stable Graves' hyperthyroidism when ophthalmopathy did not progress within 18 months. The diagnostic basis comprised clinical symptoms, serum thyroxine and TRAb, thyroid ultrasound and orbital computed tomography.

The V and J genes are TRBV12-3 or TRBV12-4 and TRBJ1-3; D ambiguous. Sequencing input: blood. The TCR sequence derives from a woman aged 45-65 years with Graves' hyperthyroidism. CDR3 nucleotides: TGTGCCAGCAGTTTCGGTGACTGGTCTGGAAACACCATATATTTT. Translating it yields CASSFGDWSGNTIYF.